This T cell receptor (beta chain) is from a study of graft-versus-host responses after intestinal transplantation. Findings of the study overall: The recipient marrow held GvH clones, and some of them showed up first in ileum or blood.

A note on this clone: Antigen: not known.

Trimming shortened V by 1 base and J by 8 bases, and 3 bases separated the two germline ends. The germline CDR1 and CDR2 sequences are DFQATT and SNEGSKA (reference sequence). CDR3 length equals 10 residues. The protocol was immunoSEQ multiplex PCR, while the TCRdb copy is restricted to in-frame clones and leaves out a portion. Here the sample spans 70,000 to 100,000 clones, roughly nine tenths being singletons. This receptor was taken from a human donor who received an intestinal transplant. Sequenced material: unstimulated CD4+ T cells sorted from spleen or lymph node cells, taken before intestinal transplant. The rearrangement uses TRBV20-1 and TRBJ2-1; D gene unclear. In nucleotides, the CDR3 is TGCAGTGCTAGAGTAGATGAGCAGTTCTTC. Its protein is CSARVDEQFF.